This is a list of T cell receptor beta chains from one sample in a study of healthy donors' naive CD4 and CD8 T cells. TCRdb called the reads again in MiXCR, with one record for every CDR3 protein. The data contain around 180,000 distinct CDR3 sequences, about 74% of them singletons. Specimen: naive CD4+ and CD8+ T cells sorted from blood, pooled from several donors. The source is a pool of human donors in good health; the sample pools cells from several healthy donors. Both conserved end residues are part of each CDR3. A D gene is named only where the DNA matches it firmly. Clone size is not always given. Where it is, it says once, few, many or a class for expanded clones.

abundance	v_gene	len	d_gene	CDR3aa
-	TRBV5-6	16	-	CASSGPDELNTGELFF
-	TRBV27	14	TRBD1	CASSLPGGAGEAFF
-	TRBV13	14	TRBD1	CASSFRTGKETQYF
few	TRBV29-1	14	-	CSVGGGSSYNEQFF
-	TRBV7-9	14	-	CASSFNQYQETQYF
few	TRBV19	15	TRBD1	CASRDDRGQYNEQFF
few	TRBV5-6	15	-	CASSPGPTTITEAFF
once	TRBV27	15	-	CASSLLGPSIGSQYF
once	TRBV29-1	11	-	CSVQIGYEQYF
-	TRBV19	14	TRBD1	CASSIDRRGTGLFF
-	TRBV28	15	-	CASSFTSRPYNEQFF
-	TRBV30	14	-	CAWRSWGLNTEAFF
-	TRBV12-5	16	TRBD2	CASGLPRAGVPNEQFF
once	TRBV20-1	15	-	CSARDPRGQDYEQYF
-	TRBV29-1	14	TRBD2	CSVEGLAYSYEQFF
-	TRBV7-9	12	-	CASSGGGYEQYF
-	TRBV29-1	16	-	CSVEEGRECSNQPQHF
once	TRBV19	14	-	CASSDSDSYNEQFF
-	TRBV30	14	TRBD2	CARDVAGSTDTQYF
-	TRBV29-1	12	-	CSGRRGGETQYF
-	TRBV27	14	-	CASSDTTGRNIQYF
-	TRBV19	15	TRBD1	CASSAQGASTDTQYF
-	TRBV10-3	13	-	CAATEGENSPLHF
-	TRBV5-5	16	TRBD1	CASSSAPGQGYNEQFF
-	TRBV19	16	-	CASRPAGTPQSSEQFF
-	TRBV19	14	-	CASSIGTGHNEQFF
-	TRBV29-1	16	TRBD2	CSVEGWPSGSADTQYF
few	TRBV5-1	14	TRBD1	CASSWTGQGRKLFF
-	TRBV6-5	14	TRBD2	CASSQRGDLNEQFF
-	TRBV19	14	-	CASSIMQGSYEAFF
-	TRBV20-1	15	TRBD1	CSARGTGGWGTEAFF
-	TRBV7-6	15	-	CASSLDVALNYGYTF
-	TRBV6-5	12	TRBD1	CATWTGGPEAFF
few	TRBV4-2	15	TRBD2	CASSGGTSGTYEQYF
-	TRBV19	11	-	CASSVGRRQFF
-	TRBV6-5	16	TRBD2	CASSPTSGAMTDTQYF
-	TRBV19	17	-	CASSIPDGEGVEETQYF
-	TRBV20-1	13	-	CSAQSPSTDTQYF
-	TRBV7-9	14	-	CASSLRDRYNEQFF
-	TRBV10-3	18	TRBD2	CAISESEREVFLYNEQFF
-	TRBV19	13	-	CASSSPGPTEAFF
-	TRBV5-5	14	-	CASSPGGNYNEQFF
-	TRBV5-4	14	-	CASSSGRSTDTQYF
few	TRBV29-1	12	TRBD1	CSAWTGLNEQFF
-	TRBV19	12	-	CASSMELDGYTF
-	TRBV27	14	-	CASSLRGQAYEQYF
-	TRBV7-9	16	TRBD1	CASSSTDRGVNSPLHF
few	TRBV29-1	14	-	CSVEGPRMNTEAFF
-	TRBV19	16	TRBD1	CASSIVTRGWSTEAFF
-	TRBV20-1	13	-	CSARAGIQETQYF